A selection of T cell receptor beta chains follows, all from one sample in a study of T cells in Graves' hyperthyroidism and ophthalmopathy. TCRdb re-analysed the multiplex PCR reads in MiXCR, keeping a single row per CDR3 protein. The sample holds some 250,000 distinct CDR3 sequences, approximately 16% seen once. Specimen: blood. Receptors were obtained from a woman aged 50 to 60 with Graves' hyperthyroidism that later progressed to Graves' ophthalmopathy. CDR3s include the opening cysteine and the closing phenylalanine or tryptophan. D genes are given only for firm matches. Expanded clones are given a class, and other clones once, few, many or no size at all.

TRBV6-2/TRBV6-3	TRBJ1-1	many	NA	TGTGCCAGCAGTTCGGAAATCACTGAAGCTTTCTTT	CASSSEITEAFF
TRBV7-3	TRBJ2-1	NA	TRBD2	TGTGCCAGCAGCTTGAGGCTAGCGGGACACAATGAGCAGTTCTTC	CASSLRLAGHNEQFF
TRBV2	TRBJ1-1	once	NA	TGTGCCAGCCGTGTTCCAGCGGATTTCCAGAACACTGAAGCTTTCTTT	CASRVPADFQNTEAFF
TRBV13	TRBJ2-3	many	NA	TGTGCCAGCAGCTTTAACGCTGGGGCAGATACGCAGTATTTT	CASSFNAGADTQYF
TRBV28	TRBJ2-7	NA	NA	TGTGCCAGCAGCCCAGGACCTCTCGAGCAGTACTTC	CASSPGPLEQYF
TRBV29-1	TRBJ2-7	many	TRBD1	TGCAGCGCCGAAGTACAGGGGAGACCCTACGAGCAGTACTTC	CSAEVQGRPYEQYF
TRBV10-1	TRBJ2-3	few	TRBD2	TGCGCCAGCAGTGAAGGGGGACTAGCTGCAGATACGCAGTATTTT	CASSEGGLAADTQYF
TRBV27	TRBJ1-6	few	TRBD1	TGTGCCAGCTGGACAGGGGTGTCACCCCTCCACTTT	CASWTGVSPLHF
TRBV30	TRBJ1-2	many	NA	TGTGCCTTGGGGTTTTGGCCGAACTATGGCTACACCTTC	CALGFWPNYGYTF
TRBV7-9	TRBJ2-1	NA	NA	TGTGCCAGCAGCGCGGACACTAGGAATGAGCAGTTCTTC	CASSADTRNEQFF
TRBV20-1	TRBJ1-2	many	NA	TGCAGTGCCTACTCAGGGGATGGCTACACCTTC	CSAYSGDGYTF
TRBV29-1	TRBJ2-2	many	NA	TGCAGCGTTGAGAGACGGAACACCGGGGAGCTGTTTTTT	CSVERRNTGELFF
TRBV6-6	TRBJ1-1	many	TRBD1	TGTGCCAGCAGTTACCGTGGACAGGGGGACACTGAAGCTTTCTTT	CASSYRGQGDTEAFF
TRBV9	TRBJ2-1	NA	NA	TGTGCCAGCAGCGGTTTCTCCTACAATGAGCAGTTCTTC	CASSGFSYNEQFF
TRBV28	TRBJ1-1	many	NA	TGTGCCAGCAGTTTATTTCACCGGTTTCTTCATGAGGAGGGGGGCGATAAGAACACTGAAGCTTTCTTT	CASSLFHRFLHEEGGDKNTEAFF
TRBV28	TRBJ1-1	many	NA	TGTGCCAGCAGTTCGAGGGGCCCCTATTTGAACACTGAAGCTTTCTTT	CASSSRGPYLNTEAFF
TRBV11-3	TRBJ2-1	few	TRBD2	TGTGCCAGCAGCTTAGGGGCGGCTAGCGGGAGGGGGTCCTACAATGAGCAGTTCTTC	CASSLGAASGRGSYNEQFF
TRBV10-2	TRBJ2-5	many	TRBD1	TGCGCCAGCATCGGGACAGGGGGCTGGGAGACCCAGTACTTC	CASIGTGGWETQYF
TRBV25-1	TRBJ2-7	many	NA	TGTGCCAGCAGTGAGGGGGGAGTCTACGAGCAGTACTTC	CASSEGGVYEQYF
TRBV7-9	TRBJ1-3	few	NA	TGTGCCAGCAGCTTGACAGCGAGCTCTGGAAACACCATATATTTT	CASSLTASSGNTIYF
TRBV20-1	TRBJ2-5	NA	NA	TGCAGTGCTAGAGAGCGGACTCGCCAAGAGACCCAGGGCTTC	CSARERTRQETQGF